The 24 T cell receptor beta chains presented below share a single source sample, sequenced in a study of Graves' ophthalmopathy and Graves' hyperthyroidism. Investigators amplified TCR beta CDR3 regions from RNA transcripts. After a first-round RT-PCR with HTBI primers, a second-round multiplex PCR was run. Each CDR3 protein gets one entry after TCRdb re-called the multiplex PCR reads with MiXCR. The data contain about 1.1 million distinct CDR3 sequences, about 40% of them singletons. Input material: peripheral blood or thyroid tissue (not recorded which). These receptors came from an adult man with Graves' hyperthyroidism.

J is TRBJ1-1 and V is TRBV10-1; the match to TRBD1 covers 7 bases. The CDR3 runs to 14 residues. Germline values: CDR1 WNHNN, CDR2 SYGVQD (reference sequence). With 7 bases clipped from V and 5 bases from J, the junction kept 10 bases outside the gene matches. In DNA, the CDR3 is TGCGCCAGCACCCGAAACAGGGGTTGGACTGAAGCTTTCTTT. Its protein is CASTRNRGWTEAFF.

V gene TRBV25-1 combines with J gene TRBJ2-1, with D possibly TRBD2 on 5 matching bases. The V gene lost 5 bases and the J gene lost 4 bases, with 18 bases spanning the gap. The CDR3 spans 16 residues. Looked up from germline, CDR1 is MGHDK and CDR2 is SYGVNS. CDR3 residues: CASSSPSEVRYNEQFF. The CDR3 DNA reads as TGTGCCAGCAGTTCCCCTTCGGAGGTCCGGTACAATGAGCAGTTCTTC. The full variable domain, in which reference TRBV25-1 and TRBJ2-1 provide the parts outside the CDR3, is EADIYQTPRYLVIGTGKKITLECSQTMGHDKMYWYQQDPGMELHLIHYSYGVNSTEKGDLSSESTVSRIRTEHFPLTLESARPSHTSQYLCASSSPSEVRYNEQFFGPGTRLTVL.

This clonotype showed up many times. The chain joins TRBV20-1 to TRBJ2-5; 7 nucleotides line up with TRBD1. Germline V lookup: CDR1 DFQATT, CDR2 SNEGSKA (reference sequence). This CDR3 contains 12 residues. V gave up 6 bases and J gave up 4 bases; unmatched junction bases: 5. DNA for the CDR3: TGCAGTGCAGAACGGACAGGAGAGACCCAGTACTTC. This codes for CSAERTGETQYF.

This clonotype was observed at least ten times. V gene TRBV10-3 combines with J gene TRBJ1-1; TRBD1 aligns across 7 bases. The ends lost 10 bases at V and 1 base at J; junction bases unmatched: 9. This CDR3 is built from 14 residues. The germline CDR1 and CDR2 sequences are ENHRY and SYGVKD. As DNA, the CDR3 is TGTGCCACCGGAAGGGGACAGCAGAACACTGAAGCTTTCTTT. It translates to CATGRGQQNTEAFF.

The gene calls are TRBV27 and TRBJ1-5, with 8 bases matching TRBD1. This CDR3 region has 15 residues. V lost 0 bases and J lost 10; bases outside the gene matches: 8. The germline CDR1 and CDR2 sequences are MNHEY and SMNVEV (reference sequence). This chain's CDR3 is CASSLSARGHYPQHF. CDR3 coding DNA: TGTGCCAGCAGTTTATCGGCCAGGGGGCATTATCCCCAGCATTTT.

This clonotype has only a few counts. The V and J genes are TRBV2 and TRBJ1-2, with D perhaps matching TRBD1 (5 bases). From germline, CDR1 is SNHLY and CDR2 FYNNEI. This CDR3 has 14 amino acids. DNA for the CDR3: TGTGTCTCGGCGGGTTCGTGGGGGTTCTATGGCTACACCTTC. This gives the protein CVSAGSWGFYGYTF.

Many counts were recorded for this clonotype. This sequence joins TRBV29-1 and TRBJ1-4; D is ambiguous. V gave up 4 bases and J gave up 9 bases, with 12 bases separating them. CDR3 length: 12 residues. Germline-derived CDR1 and CDR2 are SQVTM and ANQGSEA. The CDR3 sequence: CSVVWEGQKLFF. The DNA of the CDR3 is TGCAGCGTTGTGTGGGAGGGCCAAAAACTGTTTTTT.

This clonotype was counted only a few times. This is likely a read error, given that the CDR3 carries no conserved phenylalanine or tryptophan at its end. The DNA is omitted, as the CDR3 cannot be located on it reliably, and the CDR3 follows TCRdb's listing. V is TRBV7-4 and J is TRBJ2-6; the D call in the table, TRBD1, was not verified against the DNA. Germline CDR1 SGHVT, CDR2 SQSDAQ. Both ends counted, the CDR3 spans 9 residues. The CDR3 reads CASSQDEGQ.

This clonotype was seen many times. At one boundary the junction diverges from the germline segment, which might be a read error. The chain is built from TRBV7-8 and TRBJ1-2, with a tentative D call TRBD1 (6 bases). This CDR3 contains 14 residues. Germline CDR1 and CDR2: SGHVS and FQNEAQ. The CDR3 is CANSLAGGAYGYTF. The CDR3 region has the DNA TGTGCCAACAGCTTAGCGGGGGGCGCCTATGGCTACACCTTC. The full variable domain, in which reference TRBV7-8 and TRBJ1-2 provide the parts outside the CDR3, is GAGVSQSPRYKVAKRGQDVALRCDPISGHVSLFWYQQALGQGPEFLTYFQNEAQLDKSGLPSDRFFAERPEGSVSTLKIQRTQQEDSAVYLCANSLAGGAYGYTFGSGTRLTVV.

Concerning this clonotype: Because the CDR3's place on the DNA is in doubt, the DNA is left out and the CDR3 is given as listed by TCRdb. The chain employs TRBV25-1 and TRBJ1-1. With termini counted, the CDR3 has 21 amino acids. Germline V gene sequence: CDR1 MGHDK, CDR2 SYGVNS. The CDR3 spells CASSFYICSARDYSSGTEAFF.

The rearrangement joins TRBV15 to TRBJ1-6, with TRBD1 matching over 10 bases. With 11 bases clipped from V and 7 bases from J, the junction kept 5 bases outside the gene matches. The CDR3 is made up of 13 amino acids. CDR1 LNHNV and CDR2 YYDKDF come from the germline V gene (reference sequence). The CDR3 loop reads CAGTGEWNSPLHF. CDR3 bases: TGTGCCGGGACAGGGGAATGGAATTCACCCCTCCACTTT.

CDR3 amino acids: CASSLVRGIDSNYGYTF. In DNA form, the CDR3 reads TGTGCCAGCAGCTTAGTGAGGGGCATCGATTCGAACTATGGCTACACCTTC. The chain is built from TRBV11-2 and TRBJ1-2, with D perhaps matching TRBD1 (5 bases). This CDR3 comprises 17 residues. CDR1 is SGHAT, CDR2 FQNNGV, per germline. Trimming removed 1 base at V and 2 bases at J, with 17 bases between.

This clonotype was detected once. The chain recombines TRBV7-2 with TRBJ1-6, with a weak D call TRBD1 (5 bases). The CDR3 is 15 residues long. With 5 bases removed from V and 9 bases from J, the gap between germline ends came to 17 bases. Germline-derived CDR1 and CDR2 are SGHTA and FQGNSA. The CDR3 nucleotides are TGTGCCAGCAGCCAAGACCCGGGGGTAGGTTCACCCCTCCACTTT. It encodes CASSQDPGVGSPLHF.

This clonotype occurred many times. The chain carries TRBV10-3 and TRBJ2-2; 9 nucleotides match TRBD2. The CDR3 length is 16 residues. After removal of 4 bases from V and 4 bases from J, the junction contained 7 bases not matched to a gene. In germline, CDR1 is ENHRY, CDR2 SYGVKD. CDR3 in amino acids: CAISVLAGVSTGELFF. The CDR3 DNA follows: TGTGCCATCAGTGTTTTAGCGGGGGTGTCCACCGGGGAGCTGTTTTTT.

The table lists this clonotype with a few counts. The rearrangement uses TRBV25-1 and TRBJ1-5; 7 nucleotides match TRBD1. V lost 10 bases and J lost 0; bases outside the gene matches: 6. CDR1 and CDR2 from the germline V gene are MGHDK and SYGVNS. The CDR3 is made up of 14 amino acids. The CDR3 region has the DNA TGTGCCATCAAGGGACAGATTAGCAATCAGCCCCAGCATTTT. Amino acid sequence: CAIKGQISNQPQHF.

This clonotype was found many times. The chain joins TRBV7-2 to TRBJ2-7; TRBD1 matches 8 bases. The ends lost 1 base at V and 6 bases at J; junction bases unmatched: 5. The CDR3 is made up of 14 amino acids. CDR1 and CDR2 (germline): SGHTA, FQGNSA. CDR3 DNA: TGTGCCAGCAGCTTAGGGGGCAGGGGGCGCGAGCAGTACTTC. Translated: CASSLGGRGREQYF.

In this sample, this clonotype turned up a few times. Its ends do not fully match the called genes, so a read error is possible. The genes are TRBV7-2 and TRBJ2-7, with 9 bases fitting TRBD1. Germline CDR1 SGHTA, CDR2 FQGNSA. This CDR3 contains 10 residues. Here the CDR3 reads CASSLGQGTF. The CDR3, as DNA: TGCGCCAGCAGCTTGGGACAGGGCACTTTC.

This chain links TRBV29-1 with TRBJ1-1; 9 bases line up with TRBD1. This CDR3 spans 14 amino acids. V lost 7 bases to trimming and J lost 4 bases; unmatched junction nucleotides: 10. Germline values: CDR1 SQVTM, CDR2 ANQGSEA. The chain's CDR3 is CSALTGQGGTEAFF. The CDR3 region has the DNA TGCAGCGCCCTGACGGGACAGGGAGGCACTGAAGCTTTCTTT.

This chain joins TRBV5-1 and TRBJ1-5; D might be TRBD1 (5 bases). The CDR3 spans 16 residues. Trimming removed 0 bases from V and 3 bases from J, with 13 bases in between. Germline CDR1 and CDR2: SGHRS and YFSETQ. The CDR3 here is CASSLETGGDNQPQHF. The CDR3 DNA follows: TGCGCCAGCAGCTTGGAAACGGGGGGGGACAATCAGCCCCAGCATTTT.

The V and J genes are TRBV28 and TRBJ2-5, with D possibly matching TRBD1 (6 bases). This CDR3 region has 15 residues. V was cut by 6 bases and J by 2 bases, with 16 bases left in between. Germline CDR1 reads MDHEN; CDR2 reads SYDVKM. The CDR3 nucleotides are TGTGCCAGCAGCCTAAGGGGGACATTACAAGAGACCCAGTACTTC. This encodes CASSLRGTLQETQYF.

A note on this clonotype: One base away lies a much larger clone, so this may be a sequencing read error. This chain connects TRBV5-1 to TRBJ1-2; D gene ambiguous. Per germline, CDR1 SGHRS and CDR2 YFSETQ. This CDR3 contains 15 residues. Trimming took off 1 base at V and 8 bases at J, with 18 bases between the two ends. In DNA form, the CDR3 reads TGCGCCAGCAGCTTGACCGAAAGGAAATATGGAGGCTACACCTTC. Protein sequence: CASSLTERKYGGYTF.

This clonotype was seen only once. A much larger clone lies a single base off, so this may be a read error. This chain connects TRBV25-1 to TRBJ2-7, with D possibly being TRBD2 (5 bases). The CDR3 extends over 14 amino acids. Trimming removed 6 bases from V and 3 bases from J, with 15 bases in between. Germline CDR1 reads MGHDK; CDR2 reads SYGVNS. The CDR3 DNA is TGTGCCAGCAGCTCGGGCAGGAGGATCTACGAGCAGTACTTC. Translated, it gives CASSSGRRIYEQYF.

As for this clonotype: Given a much more abundant clone one base away, this may be a read error. This chain links TRBV25-1 with TRBJ2-7, with 7 bases aligning to TRBD2. The V and J ends lost 6 bases and 6 bases, in that order; junction bases with no gene match: 14. The CDR3 has 15 residues. Germline loops: CDR1 MGHDK, CDR2 SYGVNS. CDR3: CASSLRTRGDTEQYF. Written as DNA, the CDR3 is TGTGCCAGCAGCTTAAGGACTCGGGGGGATACCGAGCAGTACTTC.

At least ten counts were recorded for this clonotype. The chain joins TRBV9 to TRBJ1-2; 10 nucleotides match TRBD1. V lost 2 bases to trimming and J lost 3 bases; unmatched junction nucleotides: 4. The CDR3 length is 15 residues. The germline gives CDR1 SGDLS, CDR2 YYNGEE. As DNA, the CDR3 is TGTGCCAGCAGCGTCTCCGGGACAGGGGACTATGGCTACACCTTC. This gives the protein CASSVSGTGDYGYTF.